This TCR beta chain emerged from a study of neurological immune-mediated disorders. V shed 2 bases and J shed 2 bases, with 12 bases lying between them. CDR3 length: 15 residues. CDR1 ENHRY and CDR2 SYGVKD come from the germline V gene. Regarding time point: longitudinal time-point 2. Blood bank volunteers in Maryland, USA, served as healthy controls. The authors made cDNA by 5'RACE with 10-nucleotide random UMIs. Each CDR3 protein gets one entry after TCRdb re-called the 5' RACE reads with MiXCR. Among about 33,000 distinct CDR3 sequences listed, around 13% were seen once. This clonotype appeared many times.

V is TRBV10-3 and J is TRBJ2-5; possibly TRBD1 for D (6 bases). This clonotype was sampled from a woman between 40 and 50 years old in good health. The sequenced sample was PBMCs. The CDR3 loop is CAISESGGQQETQYF. DNA for the CDR3: TGTGCCATCAGTGAGAGTGGAGGACAGCAAGAGACCCAGTACTTC.